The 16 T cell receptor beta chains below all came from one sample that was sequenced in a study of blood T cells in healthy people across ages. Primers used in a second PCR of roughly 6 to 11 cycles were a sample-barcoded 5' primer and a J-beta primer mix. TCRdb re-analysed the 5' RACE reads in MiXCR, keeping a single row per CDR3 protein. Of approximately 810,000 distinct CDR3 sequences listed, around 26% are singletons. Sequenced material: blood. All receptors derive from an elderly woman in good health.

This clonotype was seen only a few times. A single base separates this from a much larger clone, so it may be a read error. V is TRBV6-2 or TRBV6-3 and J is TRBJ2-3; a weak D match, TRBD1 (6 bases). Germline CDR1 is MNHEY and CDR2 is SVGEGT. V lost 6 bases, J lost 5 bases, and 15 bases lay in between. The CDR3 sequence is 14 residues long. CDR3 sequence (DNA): TGTGCCAGCAGCCCTGGACAGACGGGAGATACGCAGTATTTT. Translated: CASSPGQTGDTQYF.

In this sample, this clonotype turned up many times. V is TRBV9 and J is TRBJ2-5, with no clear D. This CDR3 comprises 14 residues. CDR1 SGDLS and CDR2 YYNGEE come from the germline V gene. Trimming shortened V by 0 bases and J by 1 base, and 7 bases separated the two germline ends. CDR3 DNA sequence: TGTGCCAGCAGCGTAGGCCCATCCCAAGAGACCCAGTACTTC. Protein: CASSVGPSQETQYF.

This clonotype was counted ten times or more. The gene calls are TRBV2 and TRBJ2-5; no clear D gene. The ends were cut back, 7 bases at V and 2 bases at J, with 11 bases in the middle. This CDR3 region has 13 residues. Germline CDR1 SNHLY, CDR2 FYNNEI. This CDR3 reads CASTGSIQETQYF. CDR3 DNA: TGTGCCAGCACCGGCTCGATTCAAGAGACCCAGTACTTC.

The CDR3: CASSIGTSFPTDTQYF. CDR3 coding DNA: TGTGCCAGTAGTATAGGGACTAGTTTTCCCACAGATACGCAGTATTTT. The chain combines TRBV19 with TRBJ2-3, with 7 bases matching TRBD2. The CDR3 loop spans 16 amino acids. V trimming: 1 base; J trimming: 2 bases; junction bases outside the gene matches: 6. Germline CDR1 reads LNHDA; CDR2 reads SQIVND (reference sequence).

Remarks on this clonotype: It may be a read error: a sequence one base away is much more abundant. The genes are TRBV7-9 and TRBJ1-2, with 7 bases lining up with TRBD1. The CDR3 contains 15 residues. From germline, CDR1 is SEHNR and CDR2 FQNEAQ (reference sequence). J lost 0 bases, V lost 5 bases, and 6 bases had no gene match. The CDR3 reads CASSPRGRTNYGYTF. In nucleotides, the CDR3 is TGTGCCAGCAGCCCCAGGGGGAGAACTAACTATGGCTACACCTTC.

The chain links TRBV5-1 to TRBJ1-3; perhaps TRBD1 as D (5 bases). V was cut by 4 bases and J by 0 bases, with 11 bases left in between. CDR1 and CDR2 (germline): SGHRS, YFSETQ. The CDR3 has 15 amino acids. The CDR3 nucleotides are TGCGCCAGCAGCGTATCCGGGACCTCTGGAAACACCATATATTTT. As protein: CASSVSGTSGNTIYF.

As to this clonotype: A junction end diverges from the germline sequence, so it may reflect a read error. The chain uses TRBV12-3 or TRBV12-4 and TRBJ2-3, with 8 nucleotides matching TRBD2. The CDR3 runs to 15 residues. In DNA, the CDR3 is TGTGCCAGCAAGGTCGGACTAGCTATGGCAGATATGCAGTATTTT. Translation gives CASKVGLAMADMQYF.

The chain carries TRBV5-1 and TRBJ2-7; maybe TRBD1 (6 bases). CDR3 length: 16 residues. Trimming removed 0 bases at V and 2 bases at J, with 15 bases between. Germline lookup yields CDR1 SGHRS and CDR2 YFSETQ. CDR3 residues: CASSLAEQGSAYEQYF. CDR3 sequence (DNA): TGCGCCAGCAGCTTGGCAGAACAGGGAAGCGCCTACGAGCAGTACTTC.

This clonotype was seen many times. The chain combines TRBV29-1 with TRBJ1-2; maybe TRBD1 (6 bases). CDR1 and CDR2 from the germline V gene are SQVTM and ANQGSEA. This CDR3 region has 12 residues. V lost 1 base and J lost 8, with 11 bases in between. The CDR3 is CSVEVRGAGYTF. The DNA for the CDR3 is TGCAGCGTTGAAGTTAGGGGGGCGGGCTACACCTTC.

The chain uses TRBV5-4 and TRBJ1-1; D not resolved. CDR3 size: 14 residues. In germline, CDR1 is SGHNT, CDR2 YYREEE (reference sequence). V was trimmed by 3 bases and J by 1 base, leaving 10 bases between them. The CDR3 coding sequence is TGTGCCAGCAGCTGGGAGGCGGGGAACACTGAAGCTTTCTTT. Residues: CASSWEAGNTEAFF.

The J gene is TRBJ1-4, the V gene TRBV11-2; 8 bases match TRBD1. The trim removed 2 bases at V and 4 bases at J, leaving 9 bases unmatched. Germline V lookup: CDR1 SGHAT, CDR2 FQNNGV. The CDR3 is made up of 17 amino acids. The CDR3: CASSLQGQGKNNEKLFF. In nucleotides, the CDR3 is TGTGCCAGCAGCTTACAAGGACAGGGAAAGAATAATGAAAAACTGTTTTTT.

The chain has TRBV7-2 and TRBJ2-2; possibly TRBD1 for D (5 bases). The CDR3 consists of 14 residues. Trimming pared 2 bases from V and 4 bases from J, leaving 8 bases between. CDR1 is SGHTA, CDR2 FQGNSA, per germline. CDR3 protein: CASSLQGFTGELFF. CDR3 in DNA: TGTGCCAGCAGCTTACAGGGTTTCACCGGGGAGCTGTTTTTT.

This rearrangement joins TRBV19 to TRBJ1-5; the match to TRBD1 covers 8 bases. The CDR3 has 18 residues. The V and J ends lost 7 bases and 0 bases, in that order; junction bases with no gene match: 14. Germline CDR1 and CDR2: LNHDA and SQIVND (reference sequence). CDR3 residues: CASTPYRDRLYSNQPQHF. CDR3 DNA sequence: TGTGCCAGTACCCCGTACCGGGACAGGCTTTATAGCAATCAGCCCCAGCATTTT.

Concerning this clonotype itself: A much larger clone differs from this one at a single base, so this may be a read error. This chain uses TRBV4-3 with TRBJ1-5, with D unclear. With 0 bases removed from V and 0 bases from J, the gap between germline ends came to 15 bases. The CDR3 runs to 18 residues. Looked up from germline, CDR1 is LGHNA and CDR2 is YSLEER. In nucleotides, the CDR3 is TGCGCCAGCAGCCAAGATAAGGCACGACACTATAGCAATCAGCCCCAGCATTTT. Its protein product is CASSQDKARHYSNQPQHF.

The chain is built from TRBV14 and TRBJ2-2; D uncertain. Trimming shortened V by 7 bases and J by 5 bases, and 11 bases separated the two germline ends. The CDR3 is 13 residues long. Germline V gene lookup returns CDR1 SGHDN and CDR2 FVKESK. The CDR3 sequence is CASKKGNTGELFF. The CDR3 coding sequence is TGTGCCAGCAAAAAAGGGAATACCGGGGAGCTGTTTTTT.

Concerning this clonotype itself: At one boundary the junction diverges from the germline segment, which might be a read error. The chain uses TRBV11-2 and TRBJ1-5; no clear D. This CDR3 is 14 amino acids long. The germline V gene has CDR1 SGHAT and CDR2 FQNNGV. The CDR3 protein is CASSPRGSHQPRHF. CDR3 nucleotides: TGTGCCAGCAGTCCCCGAGGGTCTCATCAGCCCCGGCATTTT. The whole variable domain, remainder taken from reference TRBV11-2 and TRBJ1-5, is EAGVAQSPRYKIIEKRQSVAFWCNPISGHATLYWYQQILGQGPKLLIQFQNNGVVDDSQLPKDRFSAERLKGVDSTLKIQPAKLEDSAVYLCASSPRGSHQPRHFGDGTRLSIL.